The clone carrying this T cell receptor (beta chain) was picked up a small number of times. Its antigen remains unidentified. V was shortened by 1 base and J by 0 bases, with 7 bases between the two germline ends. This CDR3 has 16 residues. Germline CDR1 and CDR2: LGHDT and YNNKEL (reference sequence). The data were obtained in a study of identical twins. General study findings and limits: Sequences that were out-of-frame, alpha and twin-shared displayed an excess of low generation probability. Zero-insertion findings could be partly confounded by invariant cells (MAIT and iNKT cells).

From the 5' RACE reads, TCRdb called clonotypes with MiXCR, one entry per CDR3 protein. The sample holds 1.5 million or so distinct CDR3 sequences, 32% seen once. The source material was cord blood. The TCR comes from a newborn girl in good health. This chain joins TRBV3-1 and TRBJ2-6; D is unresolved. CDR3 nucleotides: TGTGCCAGCAGCCAAGCTTGGCGCTCTGGGGCCAACGTCCTGACTTTC. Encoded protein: CASSQAWRSGANVLTF.